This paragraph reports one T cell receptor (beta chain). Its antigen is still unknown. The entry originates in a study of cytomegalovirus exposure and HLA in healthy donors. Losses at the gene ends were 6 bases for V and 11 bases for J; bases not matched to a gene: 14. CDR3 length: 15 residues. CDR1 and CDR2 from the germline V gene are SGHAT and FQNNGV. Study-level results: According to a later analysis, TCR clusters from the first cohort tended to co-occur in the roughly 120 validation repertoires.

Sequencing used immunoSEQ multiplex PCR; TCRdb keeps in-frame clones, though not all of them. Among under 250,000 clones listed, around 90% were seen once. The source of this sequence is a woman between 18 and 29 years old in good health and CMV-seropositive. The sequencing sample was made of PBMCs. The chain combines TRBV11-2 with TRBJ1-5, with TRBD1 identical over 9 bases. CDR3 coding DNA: TGTGCCAGCAGTTGCCCGGGACAGGGCCGTAGGGCCCAGCATTTT. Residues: CASSCPGQGRRAQHF. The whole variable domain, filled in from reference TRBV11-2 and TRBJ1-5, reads EAGVAQSPRYKIIEKRQSVAFWCNPISGHATLYWYQQILGQGPKLLIQFQNNGVVDDSQLPKDRFSAERLKGVDSTLKIQPAKLEDSAVYLCASSCPGQGRRAQHFGDGTRLSIL.